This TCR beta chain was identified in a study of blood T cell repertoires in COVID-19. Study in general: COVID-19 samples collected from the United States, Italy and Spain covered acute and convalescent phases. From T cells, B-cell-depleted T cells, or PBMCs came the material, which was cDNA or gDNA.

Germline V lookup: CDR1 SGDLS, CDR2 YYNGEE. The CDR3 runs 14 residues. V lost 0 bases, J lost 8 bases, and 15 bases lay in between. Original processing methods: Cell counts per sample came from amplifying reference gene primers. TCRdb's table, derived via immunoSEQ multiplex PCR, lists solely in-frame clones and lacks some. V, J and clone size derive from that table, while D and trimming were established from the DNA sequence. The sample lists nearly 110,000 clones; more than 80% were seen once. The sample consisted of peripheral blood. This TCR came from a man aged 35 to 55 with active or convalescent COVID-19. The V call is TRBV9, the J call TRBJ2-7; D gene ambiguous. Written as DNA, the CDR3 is TGTGCCAGCAGCGTAGCTAACGAGGAAAATAAGCAGTACTTC. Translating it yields CASSVANEENKQYF.